The rows below give T cell receptor beta chains drawn from one sample of a study of T cell repertoires in cytomegalovirus infection. MiXCR, run by TCRdb on the reads, gives a single entry per CDR3 protein. The sample shows some 180,000 distinct CDR3 sequences, about 17% of them seen only once. Sample: CD8+ T cells from PBMCs. These receptors all come from a human donor in good health (CMV status not recorded). Some clones in this sample may be carry-over from other donors' samples. Each CDR3 is given with its conserved first and last residue. Each record gives: D gene, clone size, V gene, J gene, CDR3 DNA, CDR3 protein. A D gene is named only where the DNA matches it firmly. For some rows the clone size is stated as once, few or many, or as a class when expanded; others skip it.

D: TRBD1
size: -
V: TRBV11-2
J: TRBJ2-7
DNA: TGTGCCAGCAGCTCAGTCCGGACAGGGCCACATAGCTCCTACGAGCAGTACTTC
CDR3: CASSSVRTGPHSSYEQYF

D: -
size: few
V: TRBV29-1
J: TRBJ1-1
DNA: TGCAGCGTGGGCCGAGATGGGGGGTATAAGAAAGCTTTCTTT
CDR3: CSVGRDGGYKKAFF

D: -
size: -
V: TRBV11-2
J: TRBJ2-1
DNA: TGTGCCAGCAGCTTAGTTTCTCTGGGCAGGGCCTACAATGAGCAGTTCTTC
CDR3: CASSLVSLGRAYNEQFF

D: -
size: -
V: TRBV6-2/TRBV6-3
J: TRBJ2-3
DNA: TGTGCCAGCAGCGGGCCGGGGGGCCGGAGAGATACGCAGTATTTT
CDR3: CASSGPGGRRDTQYF

D: -
size: few
V: TRBV25-1
J: TRBJ2-2
DNA: TGTGCCAGCAGTGAAGGCAATAGAGAGGCCGGGGAGCTGTTTTTT
CDR3: CASSEGNREAGELFF

D: -
size: -
V: TRBV12-3/TRBV12-4
J: TRBJ1-3
DNA: TGTGCCAGCAGACCCCGGATGGGGCCAGGTGGAAACACCATATATTTT
CDR3: CASRPRMGPGGNTIYF

D: -
size: few
V: TRBV6-5
J: TRBJ2-3
DNA: TGTGCCAGCAGTTCCTTGGGTGGTACGCAGTATTTT
CDR3: CASSSLGGTQYF

D: -
size: once
V: TRBV27
J: TRBJ1-4
DNA: TGTGCCAGCAGCTACCTTAGGACTAATGAAAAACTGTTTTTT
CDR3: CASSYLRTNEKLFF

D: TRBD1
size: few
V: TRBV7-9
J: TRBJ2-1
DNA: TGTGCCAGCAGCTCAGGAGTATCACAGGGGAATGAGCAGTTCTTC
CDR3: CASSSGVSQGNEQFF

D: TRBD2
size: -
V: TRBV27
J: TRBJ2-1
DNA: TGTGCCAGCCGCGCCGGGGGGTTGGATGAGCAGTTCTTC
CDR3: CASRAGGLDEQFF

D: -
size: -
V: TRBV3-1
J: TRBJ1-1
DNA: TGTGCCAGCAGCCAAGATCATAGTAAGTCGCGGAACACTGAAGCTTTCTTT
CDR3: CASSQDHSKSRNTEAFF

D: TRBD2
size: -
V: TRBV6-5
J: TRBJ2-1
DNA: TGTGCCAGCGGATTGAATAGCGGGGGGGCCACGGTAGGGCAGTTCTTC
CDR3: CASGLNSGGATVGQFF

D: TRBD1
size: -
V: TRBV7-9
J: TRBJ1-1
DNA: TGTGCCAGCAGCGGCAGAGGACAGGGGATGAACACTGAAGCTTTCTTT
CDR3: CASSGRGQGMNTEAFF

D: -
size: few
V: TRBV4-3
J: TRBJ2-1
DNA: TGCGCCAGCAGCTTTTCCGGGACGGGAGACAATGAGCAGTTCTTC
CDR3: CASSFSGTGDNEQFF

D: -
size: few
V: TRBV7-2
J: TRBJ1-2
DNA: TGTGCCAGCAGCACCCGACACCAAGCTGGCTACACCTTC
CDR3: CASSTRHQAGYTF

D: -
size: many
V: TRBV7-9
J: TRBJ2-1
DNA: TGTGCCAGCAGCTCGGGCCATCCCAATGAGCAGTTCTTC
CDR3: CASSSGHPNEQFF

D: -
size: -
V: TRBV7-6
J: TRBJ1-1
DNA: TGTGCCAGCAGCTTTGGGCCAGACGAAGCTTTCTTT
CDR3: CASSFGPDEAFF

D: -
size: few
V: TRBV28
J: TRBJ1-2
DNA: TGTGCCAGCAGACAGGCGGCCGCGGGCTATGGCTACACCTTC
CDR3: CASRQAAAGYGYTF

D: TRBD2
size: many
V: TRBV7-9
J: TRBJ2-2
DNA: TGTGCCAGCAGCACCCCGGCTTATAGCGGGGGAACGAACACCGGGGAGCTGTTTTTT
CDR3: CASSTPAYSGGTNTGELFF

D: -
size: -
V: TRBV4-1
J: TRBJ2-7
DNA: TGCGCCAGCAGCGCCGGGGGCGGTTACGAGCAGTACTTC
CDR3: CASSAGGGYEQYF

D: TRBD1
size: -
V: TRBV29-1
J: TRBJ1-2
DNA: TGCAGCGTTGAACGGCAGGGGGCCTATGGCTACACCTTC
CDR3: CSVERQGAYGYTF

D: -
size: -
V: TRBV6-1
J: TRBJ2-3
DNA: TGTGCCAGCGGGACCATCTCCCCCACAGATACGCAGTATTTT
CDR3: CASGTISPTDTQYF

D: -
size: -
V: TRBV19
J: TRBJ1-1
DNA: TGTGCCAGTACCGAGGGGGGGGGCGGACCTGAAGCTTTCTTT
CDR3: CASTEGGGGPEAFF

D: TRBD1
size: few
V: TRBV7-2
J: TRBJ2-7
DNA: TGTGCCAGCAGCTTATTTCCGGGACAGGGAGACGAGCAGTACTTC
CDR3: CASSLFPGQGDEQYF

D: -
size: -
V: TRBV27
J: TRBJ1-1
DNA: TGTGCCAGCAGTTTGCCTGGACCGGGGAACACTGAAGCTTTCTTT
CDR3: CASSLPGPGNTEAFF

D: TRBD1
size: -
V: TRBV2
J: TRBJ2-5
DNA: TGTGCCAGCAGAGGACAGGCGACTTACCAAGAGACCCAGTACTTC
CDR3: CASRGQATYQETQYF

D: -
size: -
V: TRBV7-6
J: TRBJ1-2
DNA: TGTGCCAGCAGCCCAGCGGACTCCCAACGAGGCTATGGCTACACCTTC
CDR3: CASSPADSQRGYGYTF

D: -
size: -
V: TRBV7-2
J: TRBJ1-1
DNA: TGTGCCAGCAGCTTAAGGTGGGGAAACATGAACACTGAAGCTTTCTTT
CDR3: CASSLRWGNMNTEAFF

D: -
size: few
V: TRBV28
J: TRBJ2-1
DNA: TGTGCCAGCAGCCCTGCGTTCGGATCCTACAATGAGCAGTTCTTC
CDR3: CASSPAFGSYNEQFF

D: TRBD2
size: many
V: TRBV7-8
J: TRBJ2-5
DNA: TGTGCCAGCAGCTTTGGACTAGAAGAGACCCAGTACTTC
CDR3: CASSFGLEETQYF

D: TRBD1
size: -
V: TRBV7-8
J: TRBJ2-5
DNA: TGTGCCAGCAGCGTGGGGACAGGGAGCAGGCAAGAGACCCAGTACTTC
CDR3: CASSVGTGSRQETQYF

D: -
size: -
V: TRBV28
J: TRBJ2-3
DNA: TGTGCCAGCAGTTCGAACGGACGCCCGGGTGGCACAGATACGCAGTATTTT
CDR3: CASSSNGRPGGTDTQYF

D: -
size: -
V: TRBV9
J: TRBJ1-1
DNA: TGTGCCAGCAGCGGCCCGAAGGGTGAAGCTTTCTTT
CDR3: CASSGPKGEAFF

D: TRBD1
size: few
V: TRBV11-2
J: TRBJ1-4
DNA: TGTGCCAGCAGCAGAGTCGGGACAGCACACTTGGATGAAAAACTGTTTTTT
CDR3: CASSRVGTAHLDEKLFF

D: -
size: -
V: TRBV6-5
J: TRBJ1-4
DNA: TGTGCCAGCAGTTACTTAACCCAACCGAGACGAGGTGAAAAACTGTTTTTT
CDR3: CASSYLTQPRRGEKLFF

D: -
size: -
V: TRBV20-1
J: TRBJ2-7
DNA: TGCAGTGCTAGAGACGTCTCCTACGAGCAGTACTTC
CDR3: CSARDVSYEQYF

D: -
size: -
V: TRBV4-1
J: TRBJ2-7
DNA: TGCGCCAGCAGCCTCGGGACATGGGTTGGGAACGAGCAGTACTTC
CDR3: CASSLGTWVGNEQYF

D: -
size: -
V: TRBV3-1
J: TRBJ2-1
DNA: TGTGCCAGCAGCCCTCTAGGTGGCGGGGGCAGCAATGAGCAGTTCTTC
CDR3: CASSPLGGGGSNEQFF

D: -
size: -
V: TRBV6-2/TRBV6-3
J: TRBJ1-5
DNA: TGTGCCAGCAGTTACGAGACACCCAATCAGCCCCAGCATTTT
CDR3: CASSYETPNQPQHF

D: -
size: few
V: TRBV6-2/TRBV6-3
J: TRBJ1-1
DNA: TGTGCCAGCAGTTACAGAAGGTCGGGCGGAAAGAGACCTGAAGCTTTCTTT
CDR3: CASSYRRSGGKRPEAFF

D: -
size: few
V: TRBV24-1
J: TRBJ2-3
DNA: TGTGCCACCAGTGATACGGTTCGGGCTCGCACAGATACGCAGTATTTT
CDR3: CATSDTVRARTDTQYF

D: -
size: few
V: TRBV7-9
J: TRBJ2-3
DNA: TGTGCCAGCAGCTTAAGAGGGGCGCGGGCAGATACGCAGTATTTT
CDR3: CASSLRGARADTQYF

D: -
size: -
V: TRBV6-2/TRBV6-3
J: TRBJ2-1
DNA: TGTGCCAGCAGTTACTGGCTAAACTACAATGAGCAGTTCTTC
CDR3: CASSYWLNYNEQFF

D: -
size: -
V: TRBV12-3/TRBV12-4
J: TRBJ1-1
DNA: TGTGCCAGCAGTCCTCGAACCGGACGGCACACTGAAGCTTTCTTT
CDR3: CASSPRTGRHTEAFF

D: TRBD2
size: -
V: TRBV7-2
J: TRBJ2-1
DNA: TGTGCCAGCAGCCCGGCGGGGGAGCCTGGGTATGAGCAGTTCTTC
CDR3: CASSPAGEPGYEQFF

D: TRBD2
size: once
V: TRBV11-2
J: TRBJ2-5
DNA: TGTGCCAGCAGCCCCCGGGAGGGCGAGACCCAGTACTTC
CDR3: CASSPREGETQYF

D: -
size: -
V: TRBV6-1
J: TRBJ2-5
DNA: TGTGCCAGCAATCAGGGGAAGACCCAGTACTTC
CDR3: CASNQGKTQYF

D: TRBD1
size: -
V: TRBV7-9
J: TRBJ2-4
DNA: TGTGCCAGCAGCTCAGCCGGACAGGGGAGAGAGGCCAAAAACATTCAGTACTTC
CDR3: CASSSAGQGREAKNIQYF

D: -
size: many
V: TRBV7-8
J: TRBJ1-5
DNA: TGTGCCAGCAGCTTAGTGGTTCAGCCCCAGCATTTT
CDR3: CASSLVVQPQHF

D: TRBD1
size: few
V: TRBV7-6
J: TRBJ1-4
DNA: TGTGCCAGCAGCCGCACAGGGGGGACTAATGAAAAACTGTTTTTT
CDR3: CASSRTGGTNEKLFF

D: TRBD1
size: once
V: TRBV25-1
J: TRBJ2-5
DNA: TGTGCCAGCAGTGACCCGGACAGGGGGCCGCAAGAGACCCAGTACTTC
CDR3: CASSDPDRGPQETQYF

D: -
size: few
V: TRBV12-3/TRBV12-4
J: TRBJ1-5
DNA: TGTGCCAGCAGCCCGTGGGGGGGTAGCAATCAGCCCCAGCATTTT
CDR3: CASSPWGGSNQPQHF

D: TRBD1
size: -
V: TRBV28
J: TRBJ1-5
DNA: TGTGCCAGCAGTCGTATCGCAGGGGGCAGCAATCAGCCCCAGCATTTT
CDR3: CASSRIAGGSNQPQHF

D: TRBD1
size: -
V: TRBV6-5
J: TRBJ2-5
DNA: TGTGCCAGCAGTGACGGCAGGGACAGGGTCCAAGAGACCCAGTACTTC
CDR3: CASSDGRDRVQETQYF

D: -
size: -
V: TRBV10-1
J: TRBJ2-4
DNA: TGCGCCAGAAGTCCCCCGACCTTAGCCAAAAACATTCAGTACTTC
CDR3: CARSPPTLAKNIQYF

D: TRBD2
size: -
V: TRBV14
J: TRBJ2-7
DNA: TGTGCCAGCAGCCGCCGACTAGCGGGGGGCTACGAGCAGTACTTC
CDR3: CASSRRLAGGYEQYF

D: TRBD1
size: -
V: TRBV9
J: TRBJ1-1
DNA: TGTGCCAGCAGCAGCCGGACAGGGGTTAACACTGAAGCTTTCTTT
CDR3: CASSSRTGVNTEAFF